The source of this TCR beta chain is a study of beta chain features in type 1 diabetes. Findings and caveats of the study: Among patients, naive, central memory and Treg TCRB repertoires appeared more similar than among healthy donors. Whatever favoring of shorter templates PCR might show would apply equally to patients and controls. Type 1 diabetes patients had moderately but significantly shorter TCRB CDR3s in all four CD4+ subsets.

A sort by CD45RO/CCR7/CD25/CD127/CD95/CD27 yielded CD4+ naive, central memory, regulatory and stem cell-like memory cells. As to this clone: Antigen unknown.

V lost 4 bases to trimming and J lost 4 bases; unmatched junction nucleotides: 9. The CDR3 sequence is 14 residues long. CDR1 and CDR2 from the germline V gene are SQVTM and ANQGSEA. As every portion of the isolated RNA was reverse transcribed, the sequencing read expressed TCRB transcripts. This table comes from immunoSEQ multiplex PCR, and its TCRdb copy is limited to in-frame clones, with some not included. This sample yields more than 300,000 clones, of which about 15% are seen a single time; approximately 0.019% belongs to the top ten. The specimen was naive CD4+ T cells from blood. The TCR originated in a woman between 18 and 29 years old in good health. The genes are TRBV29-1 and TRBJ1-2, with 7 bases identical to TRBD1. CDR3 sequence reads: CSVGIIGTVYGYTF. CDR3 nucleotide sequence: TGCAGCGTTGGTATTATCGGGACAGTCTATGGCTACACCTTC.